These 14 T cell receptor beta chains were all obtained from the same sample, sequenced in a study of blood T cell repertoires in COVID-19. Clones were sequenced by immunoSEQ multiplex PCR, and TCRdb holds only the in-frame ones, with some missing. The sample holds about 70,000 clones, 81% seen once. Input material: peripheral blood. The receptor set was obtained from a woman in her seventies with acute or convalescent COVID-19.

This chain uses TRBV27 with TRBJ1-5; D perhaps matches TRBD1 (6 bases). Germline CDR1 and CDR2: MNHEY and SMNVEV (reference sequence). The CDR3 has 13 amino acids. V was trimmed by 5 bases and J by 5 bases, leaving 10 bases between them. The CDR3 DNA follows: TGTGCCAGCAGTCCCCCAGGGGATCAGCCCCAGCATTTT. Its protein is CASSPPGDQPQHF.

The rearrangement uses TRBV19 and TRBJ2-7, with D possibly matching TRBD2 (6 bases). V was cut by 6 bases and J by 7 bases, with 16 bases left in between. CDR1 and CDR2 (germline): LNHDA, SQIVND (reference sequence). This CDR3 is built from 13 residues. The CDR3 DNA reads TGTGCCAGTAGCGGGAGTCTCTCGCGGGAGCAGTACTTC. Its protein is CASSGSLSREQYF.

The V call is TRBV6-6, the J call TRBJ1-4; 7 positions agree with TRBD1. The CDR3 has 17 amino acids. CDR1 and CDR2 (germline): MNHNY, SVGAGI (reference sequence). V shed 5 bases and J 4 bases; nucleotides not matched to a gene: 13. The CDR3 spells CASSRQGLPWGNEKLFF. The CDR3 region has the DNA TGTGCCAGCAGTCGACAGGGACTTCCTTGGGGTAATGAAAAACTGTTTTTT.

V is TRBV6-6 and J is TRBJ2-2; D call uncertain. There are 14 residues in the CDR3. The germline V and J ends were trimmed by 2 bases and 4 bases, with 8 bases remaining between them. Per the germline V gene, CDR1 is MNHNY and CDR2 is SVGAGI (reference sequence). The CDR3 bases are TGTGCCAGCAGTTACGAACAGATCACCGGGGAGCTGTTTTTT. Translated, it gives CASSYEQITGELFF.

This sequence joins TRBV28 and TRBJ2-3; a weak D match, TRBD2 (6 bases). The V gene's germline CDR1 is MDHEN and CDR2 SYDVKM. Trimming shortened V by 6 bases and J by 4 bases, and 11 bases separated the two germline ends. The CDR3 covers 13 residues. Here the CDR3 reads CASRGGNPDTQYF. CDR3 nucleotides: TGTGCCAGCAGGGGCGGGAACCCAGATACGCAGTATTTT.

The CDR3 bases are TGTGCCAGCAGTGAAGGGGGCAGACGGAACACTGAAGCTTTCTTT. The encoded protein is CASSEGGRRNTEAFF. The gene calls are TRBV6-1 and TRBJ1-1, with D possibly matching TRBD1 (5 bases). The CDR3 is 15 amino acids. V lost 1 base and J 1 base, leaving 10 bases between the germline ends. Germline V CDR1 and CDR2: MNHNS, SASEGT.

The rearrangement joins TRBV19 to TRBJ1-4; unclear D gene. Per germline, CDR1 LNHDA and CDR2 SQIVND (reference sequence). Trimming stripped 4 bases from V and 0 bases from J, with 6 bases between. The CDR3 has 14 amino acids. CDR3 loop: CASSRGATNEKLFF. CDR3 DNA: TGTGCCAGTAGTAGGGGAGCAACTAATGAAAAACTGTTTTTT.

The chain is built from TRBV3-1 (or the pseudogene TRBV3-2) and TRBJ2-7; 14 nucleotides agree with TRBD2. Germline V CDR1 and CDR2: LGHDT, YNNKEL (reference sequence). This CDR3 comprises 16 residues. With 4 bases clipped from V and 5 bases from J, the junction kept 7 bases outside the gene matches. The CDR3 nucleotides read TGTGCCAGCAGCCTCTTAGGGACTAGCGGGAGTGACGAGCAGTACTTC. Translated, it gives CASSLLGTSGSDEQYF.

The chain employs TRBV5-6 and TRBJ1-3; TRBD1 matches at 9 bases. The CDR3 has 17 residues. Per the germline V gene, CDR1 is SGHDT and CDR2 is YYEEEE. Unmatched junction bases numbered 8, after V lost 4 bases and J lost 0 bases. The CDR3 coding sequence is TGTGCCAGCAGCCGGACAGGGGAGGGGCTCTCTGGAAACACCATATATTTT. Translation gives CASSRTGEGLSGNTIYF.

This clone was observed once. The V call is TRBV18, the J call TRBJ2-3; 8 bases line up with TRBD2. Germline-derived CDR1 and CDR2 are KGHSH and LQKENI. This CDR3 is 16 amino acids long. J lost 0 bases, V lost 3 bases, and 5 bases had no gene match. The CDR3 DNA reads as TGTGCCAGCTCACCGAGGCCTAGCGGGAGCACAGATACGCAGTATTTT. The encoded protein is CASSPRPSGSTDTQYF.

V gene TRBV11-2 combines with J gene TRBJ2-1; TRBD2 is a possible D gene (6 bases). Deletions cut 1 base from V and 9 bases from J, with 13 bases between. The germline gives CDR1 SGHAT, CDR2 FQNNGV. The CDR3 consists of 14 residues. CDR3 in DNA: TGTGCCAGCAGCTTAGCCCAATCCGGGGGTGAGCAGTTCTTC. Amino acids: CASSLAQSGGEQFF. Combining the CDR3 with reference TRBV11-2 and TRBJ2-1 gives the whole variable domain EAGVAQSPRYKIIEKRQSVAFWCNPISGHATLYWYQQILGQGPKLLIQFQNNGVVDDSQLPKDRFSAERLKGVDSTLKIQPAKLEDSAVYLCASSLAQSGGEQFFGPGTRLTVL.

The rearrangement links TRBV9 to TRBJ2-7; the match to TRBD1 covers 9 bases. The germline CDR1 and CDR2 sequences are SGDLS and YYNGEE. The CDR3 runs to 17 residues. The J segment lost 6 bases and the V segment lost 3 bases, leaving 16 bases of the junction unmatched. The CDR3 loop is CASSGRDRVGGWVEQYF. The CDR3 bases are TGTGCCAGCAGCGGACGGGACAGGGTCGGAGGTTGGGTCGAGCAGTACTTC.

CDR3 DNA sequence: TGTGCCATCAGGGACAGCCCGGGCACTGAAGCTTTCTTT. Translated: CAIRDSPGTEAFF. This sequence joins TRBV10-3 and TRBJ1-1; possibly TRBD1 for D (6 bases). CDR1 and CDR2 (germline): ENHRY, SYGVKD. The length of the CDR3 is 13 residues. The V end lost 6 bases, the J end lost 4 bases, and 12 bases lay between the germline ends.

This clone came up once. The V and J genes are TRBV5-4 and TRBJ2-3; 8 bases fit TRBD2. Per germline, CDR1 SGHNT and CDR2 YYREEE (reference sequence). CDR3 length equals 17 residues. J gave up 3 bases and V 4 bases, and 13 bases lay outside the gene matches. The CDR3 loop reads CASSLAIGGRRTDTQYF. CDR3 sequence (DNA): TGTGCCAGCAGCCTGGCTATCGGCGGGAGGAGGACAGATACGCAGTATTTT.